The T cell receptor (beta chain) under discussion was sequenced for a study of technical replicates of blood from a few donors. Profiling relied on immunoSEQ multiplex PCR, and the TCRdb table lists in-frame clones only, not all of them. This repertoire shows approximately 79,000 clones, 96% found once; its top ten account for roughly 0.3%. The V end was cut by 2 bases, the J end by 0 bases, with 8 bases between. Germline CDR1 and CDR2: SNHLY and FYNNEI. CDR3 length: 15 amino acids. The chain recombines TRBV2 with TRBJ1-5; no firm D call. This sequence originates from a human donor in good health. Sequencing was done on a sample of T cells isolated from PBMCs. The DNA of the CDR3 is TGTGCCAGCAGTGAATCAGGTTATAGCAATCAGCCCCAGCATTTT. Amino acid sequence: CASSESGYSNQPQHF.